This TCR beta chain was identified during a study of cytomegalovirus exposure and HLA in healthy donors. Study-wide results and caveats: TCR beta V- and J-gene trimming was later associated with a missense DCLRE1C variant. Clonal expansion, a later analysis showed, was greater in HLA-associated TCR beta chains than in equally common others. Using the classifier, cytomegalovirus status was reportedly diagnosed with high specificity and sensitivity. From TCR beta sequences, most subjects' HLA-A and HLA-B alleles were reportedly predicted accurately.

A word on this clone: Its matching antigen is unknown.

Germline V CDR1 and CDR2: MNHEY, SMNVEV (reference sequence). V shed 1 base, J shed 3 bases, and the junction held 4 bases outside the gene matches. The CDR3 length is 16 residues. Use of 60 Vbeta and 13 Jbeta primers characterized the PCR. Clones were read by immunoSEQ multiplex PCR, and TCRdb kept only the in-frame ones, dropping some. The sample gives some 100,000 clones, about 73% of which show up once; around 4.3% is in the top ten. The chain is built from TRBV27 and TRBJ1-5; TRBD1 aligns across 9 bases. Sequenced material: PBMCs. This clonotype was sampled from a woman aged 40 to 55 in good health and CMV-seropositive. In DNA, the CDR3 is TGTGCCAGCAGTTTATTGAGGGACAGGGACAATCAGCCCCAGCATTTT. Translating it yields CASSLLRDRDNQPQHF.